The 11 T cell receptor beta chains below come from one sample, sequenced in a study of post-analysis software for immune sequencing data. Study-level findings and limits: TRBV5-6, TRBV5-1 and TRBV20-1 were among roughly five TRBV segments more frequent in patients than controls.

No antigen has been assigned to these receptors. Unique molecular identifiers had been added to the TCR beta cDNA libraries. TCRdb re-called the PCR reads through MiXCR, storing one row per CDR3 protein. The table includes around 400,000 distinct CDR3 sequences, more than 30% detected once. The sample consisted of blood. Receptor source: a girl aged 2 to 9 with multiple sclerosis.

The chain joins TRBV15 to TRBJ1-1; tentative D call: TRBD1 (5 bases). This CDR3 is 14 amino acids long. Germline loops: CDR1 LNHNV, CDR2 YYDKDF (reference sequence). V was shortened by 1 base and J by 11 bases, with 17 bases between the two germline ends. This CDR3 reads CATSRVSSGERAFF. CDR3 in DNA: TGTGCCACCAGCAGAGTGTCATCGGGGGAGAGGGCTTTCTTT.

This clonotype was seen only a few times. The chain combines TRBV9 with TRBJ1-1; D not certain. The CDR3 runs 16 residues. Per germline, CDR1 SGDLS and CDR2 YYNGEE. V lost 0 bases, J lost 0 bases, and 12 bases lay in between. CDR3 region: CASSVDEGGLNTEAFF. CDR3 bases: TGTGCCAGCAGCGTAGATGAGGGAGGCTTGAACACTGAAGCTTTCTTT. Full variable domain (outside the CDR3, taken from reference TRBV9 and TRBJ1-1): DSGVTQTPKHLITATGQRVTLRCSPRSGDLSVYWYQQSLDQGLQFLIQYYNGEERAKGNILERFSAQQFPDLHSELNLSSLELGDSALYFCASSVDEGGLNTEAFFGQGTRLTVV.

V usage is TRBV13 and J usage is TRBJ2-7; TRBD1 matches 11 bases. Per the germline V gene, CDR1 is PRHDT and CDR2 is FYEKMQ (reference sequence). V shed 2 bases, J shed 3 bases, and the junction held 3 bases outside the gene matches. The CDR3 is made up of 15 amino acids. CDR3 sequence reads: CASSLRDRGNYEQYF. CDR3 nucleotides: TGTGCCAGCAGCTTAAGGGACAGGGGGAACTACGAGCAGTACTTC. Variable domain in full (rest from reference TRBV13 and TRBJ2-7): AAGVIQSPRHLIKEKRETATLKCYPIPRHDTVYWYQQGPGQDPQFLISFYEKMQSDKGSIPDRFSAQQFSDYHSELNMSSLELGDSALYFCASSLRDRGNYEQYFGPGTRLTVT.

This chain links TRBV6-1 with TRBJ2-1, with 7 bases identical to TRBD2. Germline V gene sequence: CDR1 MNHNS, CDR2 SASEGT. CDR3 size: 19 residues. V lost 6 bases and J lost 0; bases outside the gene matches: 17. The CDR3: CASRRSWGGDLSSYNEQFF. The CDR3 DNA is TGTGCCAGCAGGCGGAGCTGGGGGGGTGATCTGAGCTCCTACAATGAGCAGTTCTTC.

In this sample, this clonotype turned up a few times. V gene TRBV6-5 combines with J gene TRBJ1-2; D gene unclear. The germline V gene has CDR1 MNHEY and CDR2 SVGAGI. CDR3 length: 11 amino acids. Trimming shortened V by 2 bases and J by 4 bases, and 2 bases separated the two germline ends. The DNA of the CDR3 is TGTGCCAGCAGTTACACCTATGGCTACACCTTC. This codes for CASSYTYGYTF.

CDR3 protein: CSVKTRDRGTGELFF. The CDR3 DNA follows: TGCAGCGTTAAGACTCGGGACAGGGGAACCGGGGAGCTGTTTTTT. The chain recombines TRBV29-1 with TRBJ2-2, with 10 bases that match TRBD1. Trimming cost V 5 bases and J 5 bases; bases outside gene matches: 8. Looked up from germline, CDR1 is SQVTM and CDR2 is ANQGSEA. CDR3 length equals 15 residues.

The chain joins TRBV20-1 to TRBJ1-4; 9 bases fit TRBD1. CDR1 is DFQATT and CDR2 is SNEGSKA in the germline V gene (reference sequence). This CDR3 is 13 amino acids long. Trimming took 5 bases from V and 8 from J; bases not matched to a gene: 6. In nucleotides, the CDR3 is TGCAGTGCTGGGGACAGGGCTGACGAAAAACTGTTTTTT. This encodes CSAGDRADEKLFF.

The DNA for the CDR3 is TGCAGTGCTACAGGGGGCGCAGTGGCCTACAATGAGCAGTTCTTC. Protein: CSATGGAVAYNEQFF. J is TRBJ2-1 and V is TRBV20-1; TRBD1 matches at 8 bases. The CDR3 consists of 15 residues. Germline V gives CDR1 DFQATT, CDR2 SNEGSKA (reference sequence). The trim removed 4 bases at V and 2 bases at J, leaving 7 bases unmatched.

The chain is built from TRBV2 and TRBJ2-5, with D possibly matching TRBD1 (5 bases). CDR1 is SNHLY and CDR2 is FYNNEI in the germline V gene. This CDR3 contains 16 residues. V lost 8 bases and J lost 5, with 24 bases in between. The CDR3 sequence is CASGALQFRSEETQYF. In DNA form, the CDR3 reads TGTGCCAGCGGGGCCCTGCAGTTTAGGTCCGAGGAGACCCAGTACTTC.

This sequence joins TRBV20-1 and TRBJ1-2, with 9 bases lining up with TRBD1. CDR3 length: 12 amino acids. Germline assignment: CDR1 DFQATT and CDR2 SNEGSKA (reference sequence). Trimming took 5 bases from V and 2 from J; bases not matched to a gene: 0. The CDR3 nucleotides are TGCAGTGCTGGACAGGGGAACTATGGCTACACCTTC. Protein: CSAGQGNYGYTF.

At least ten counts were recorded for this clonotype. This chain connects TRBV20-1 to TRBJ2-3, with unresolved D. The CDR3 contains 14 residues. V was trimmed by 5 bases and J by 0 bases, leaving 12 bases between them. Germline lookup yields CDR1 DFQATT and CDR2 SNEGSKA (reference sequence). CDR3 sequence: CSAPPSSSTDTQYF. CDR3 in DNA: TGCAGTGCTCCCCCCAGCTCTAGCACAGATACGCAGTATTTT.